Included here is one TCR beta chain sequence, with context. What antigen it recognizes has not been identified. Base-call qualities are not available, and no considerably larger clone is one nucleotide away. This specimen comes from a study of control samples from healthy donors and cancer patients (dated by TCRdb to the early 2020s). CDR1 is given as SGDLS and CDR2 as YYNGEE, both from the germline V gene. The CDR3, cysteine through phenylalanine, is 16 amino acids long. Only CDR3 DNA is held: 48 bases, read in frame from base 1. Clipping removes 4 bases from V and 8 bases from J, with 11 as the unmatched junction base count. The library came from the immunoSEQ multiplex PCR assay. What TCRdb holds here is the immuneACCESS table cut down to in-frame rearrangements. Part of the clones is not present; checked against another copy, under half of the missing clones reflect an unresolved V gene, and the others are unexplained. This sample lists roughly 400,000 clones; around 90% were detected once. The ten biggest clones cover just under 6.5% of the sample.

This TCR derives from a man between 35 and 55 years old with head and neck cancer. Sample: PBMCs. The V and J genes are TRBV9 and TRBJ2-1, and 11 bases in between align with TRBD2. The CDR3 is CASSNSARLAGHEQFF. The nucleotide sequence reads as follows: TGTGCCAGCAGCAACTCGGCCCGACTAGCGGGACATGAGCAGTTCTTC.